These 20 T cell receptor beta chains were sequenced from one sample in a study of identical twins. Via MiXCR, TCRdb re-called the 5' RACE reads, giving one row per CDR3 protein. This sample carries over 200,000 distinct CDR3 sequences, 6.5% of them seen once, and the ten largest clones take roughly 15%. In addition, the sample was reused for a study of T cells expressing NK-cell markers.

What was sequenced was CD8+ T cells sorted from blood. These TCRs come from a woman younger than 30 in good health.

This clonotype was detected many times. The chain carries TRBV29-1 and TRBJ2-1; 15 bases line up with TRBD2. The CDR3 spans 14 residues. V was pared by 7 bases and J by 4 bases, with 2 bases of the junction left unmatched. Germline V gives CDR1 SQVTM, CDR2 ANQGSEA. This chain's CDR3 is CSAGLAGGYNEQFF. DNA of the CDR3: TGCAGCGCGGGACTAGCGGGGGGTTACAATGAGCAGTTCTTC.

The J gene is TRBJ2-7, the V gene TRBV2; D is ambiguous. The CDR3 is 14 residues long. Trimming removed 8 bases at V and 0 bases at J, with 14 bases between. Germline values: CDR1 SNHLY, CDR2 FYNNEI. The CDR3 is CASSRPYSSYEQYF. CDR3 sequence (DNA): TGTGCCAGCTCCAGACCTTATAGCTCCTACGAGCAGTACTTC.

This clonotype has just a few counts. The chain recombines TRBV12-3 or TRBV12-4 with TRBJ2-1; 10 nucleotides align to TRBD1. Trimming at V came to 5 bases and at J to 5 bases, leaving 9 bases not matched to a gene. The CDR3 loop spans 16 amino acids. The CDR3 reads CASSVSGQGIDNEQFF. CDR3 nucleotides: TGTGCCAGCAGTGTCTCGGGACAGGGGATCGACAATGAGCAGTTCTTC.

With regard to this clonotype: Being one base from a much bigger clone, this may be a read error. This chain joins TRBV3-1 and TRBJ2-7; D is undetermined. The germline V gene has CDR1 LGHDT and CDR2 YNNKEL (reference sequence). The length of the CDR3 is 14 residues. The CDR3 DNA reads as TGTGCCAGCAGCACACGGGCCCACCACTACGAGAAGTACTTC. Amino acids: CASSTRAHHYEKYF.

CDR3 sequence (DNA): TGTGCCAGCCGGTATCCGGACCCTGAAGCTTTCTTT. Translating it yields CASRYPDPEAFF. The chain links TRBV11-2 to TRBJ1-1, with D uncertain. This CDR3 region has 12 residues. The V gene lost 8 bases and the J gene lost 6 bases, with 13 bases spanning the gap. Germline V gene sequence: CDR1 SGHAT, CDR2 FQNNGV.

The table lists this clonotype with a few counts. The rearrangement links TRBV10-3 to TRBJ2-2; either TRBD1 or TRBD2 may supply D (5 bases each). CDR1 is ENHRY and CDR2 is SYGVKD in the germline V gene. V shed 6 bases and J shed 1 base, with 15 bases lying between them. This CDR3 has 16 amino acids. The CDR3 sequence: CAISRGGPENTGELFF. CDR3 bases: TGTGCCATCAGCCGGGGCGGGCCCGAGAACACCGGGGAGCTGTTTTTT.

This clonotype was counted a few times. This chain links TRBV12-3 or TRBV12-4 with TRBJ1-1; D is unresolved. V shed 4 bases and J shed 4 bases, with 13 bases lying between them. This CDR3 comprises 14 residues. The CDR3 region has the DNA TGTGCCAGCAGTTCCCCCATGGGCGGCACTGAAGCTTTCTTT. Amino acids: CASSSPMGGTEAFF.

This sequence joins TRBV27 and TRBJ2-7, with 8 bases identical to TRBD2. The junction had 7 bases not matched to a gene; V was cut back by 5 bases and J by 1 base. CDR1 MNHEY and CDR2 SMNVEV come from the germline V gene (reference sequence). The CDR3 covers 15 residues. CDR3 protein: CASSTRGGPSYEQYF. The DNA of the CDR3 is TGTGCCAGCAGTACCCGGGGGGGACCATCCTACGAGCAGTACTTC.

This clonotype was counted a few times. The chain links TRBV6-5 to TRBJ1-1, with D uncertain. The CDR3 is 14 amino acids. Germline values: CDR1 MNHEY, CDR2 SVGAGI. Trimming removed 1 base at V and 1 base at J, with 7 bases between. DNA for the CDR3: TGTGCCAGCAGTTACTTTGGGTGGAACACTGAAGCTTTCTTT. Its protein product is CASSYFGWNTEAFF.

The chain combines TRBV21-1 with TRBJ1-1; the DNA was not compared with TRBD1, the D call given in the table. TRBV21-1 is termed a pseudogene. The CDR3 totals 15 residues. This CDR3 is CASSNLRQGNTEAFF. For the CDR3, the DNA is TGTGCCAGCAGCAATCTCCGCCAGGGGAACACTGAAGCTTTCTTT.

The chain carries TRBV12-3 or TRBV12-4 and TRBJ2-7, with D maybe TRBD1 (6 bases). The CDR3 runs to 17 residues. Deletions cut 6 bases from V and 5 bases from J, with 26 bases between. The CDR3 sequence: CASSDGKGENLVDEQYF. In nucleotides, the CDR3 is TGTGCCAGCAGCGACGGGAAGGGGGAGAATCTAGTGGACGAGCAGTACTTC.

V gene TRBV3-1 combines with J gene TRBJ2-6; D tentatively reads TRBD1 or TRBD2 (6 bases each). CDR1 is LGHDT, CDR2 YNNKEL, per germline (reference sequence). Trimming left V 3 bases short and J 2 bases short, with 11 bases between. This CDR3 comprises 16 residues. CDR3 nucleotide sequence: TGTGCCAGCAGCCAGTGGGGGGCTGCTGGGGCCAACGTCCTGACTTTC. Encoded protein: CASSQWGAAGANVLTF.

This clonotype was recorded at least ten times. The chain is built from TRBV7-9 and TRBJ2-1, with 11 bases lining up with TRBD2. V was pared by 4 bases and J by 3 bases, with 5 bases of the junction left unmatched. Germline values: CDR1 SEHNR, CDR2 FQNEAQ (reference sequence). This CDR3 has 16 amino acids. CDR3 in amino acids: CASSSPGTSGYNEQFF. The DNA for the CDR3 is TGTGCCAGCAGCTCGCCCGGGACTAGCGGCTACAATGAGCAGTTCTTC.

This clonotype was recorded a few times. This rearrangement joins TRBV27 to TRBJ2-3; TRBD2 matches 14 bases. CDR3 size: 17 residues. With 2 bases clipped from V and 5 bases from J, the junction kept 6 bases outside the gene matches. Germline V lookup: CDR1 MNHEY, CDR2 SMNVEV (reference sequence). Here the CDR3 DNA reads TGTGCCAGCAGTTTAGGGACTAGCGGGAGAAGGATAGATACGCAGTATTTT. Encoded protein: CASSLGTSGRRIDTQYF.

Points on this clonotype: The junction departs from the called germline gene at one end, perhaps through a read error. V gene TRBV11-2 combines with J gene TRBJ2-7; D not certain. The length of the CDR3 is 12 residues. Germline values: CDR1 SGHAT, CDR2 FQNNGV. This chain's CDR3 is CASSLGSYELYF. The CDR3 DNA reads TGTGCCAGCAGCTTAGGCTCCTACGAGCTGTACTTC.

This clonotype was found many times. The chain employs TRBV20-1 and TRBJ2-3, with D perhaps matching TRBD2 (7 bases). The CDR3 runs 15 residues. Germline assignment: CDR1 DFQATT and CDR2 SNEGSKA (reference sequence). Trimming stripped 1 base from V and 3 bases from J, with 14 bases between. In DNA, the CDR3 is TGCAGTGCTAGAGGACGGGGGGCTGGGACAGATACGCAGTATTTT. Translating it yields CSARGRGAGTDTQYF.

This clonotype was found many times. The chain couples TRBV4-3 to TRBJ2-3; D gene uncertain. Germline V lookup: CDR1 LGHNA, CDR2 YSLEER. Deletions cut 1 base from V and 3 bases from J, with 2 bases between. This CDR3 contains 12 residues. CDR3 loop: CASSQATDTQYF. CDR3 bases: TGCGCCAGCAGCCAAGCTACAGATACGCAGTATTTT.

This clonotype has at least ten counts. J is TRBJ1-1 and V is TRBV3-1, with a possible D match to TRBD1 (5 bases). The CDR3 extends over 15 amino acids. Trimming removed 2 bases from V and 10 bases from J, with 20 bases in between. The germline V gene has CDR1 LGHDT and CDR2 YNNKEL (reference sequence). The CDR3 loop reads CASSQQSRQGSRAFF. The CDR3 region has the DNA TGTGCCAGCAGCCAACAGTCCCGGCAGGGCAGTAGAGCTTTCTTT.

This clonotype was counted only a few times. This chain uses TRBV10-3 with TRBJ2-7; TRBD2 might be the D (5 bases). Between the trimmed V and J ends, which lost 8 bases and 6 bases, there was a span of 11 bases. From germline, CDR1 is ENHRY and CDR2 SYGVKD. The CDR3 spans 11 residues. CDR3 nucleotides: TGTGCCATCGCTGAGGGTGGCGAGCAGTACTTC. Translated: CAIAEGGEQYF.

V usage is TRBV20-1 and J usage is TRBJ2-7; the match to TRBD2 covers 8 bases. The CDR3 runs to 17 residues. Germline trimming cut 3 bases from V and 2 bases from J; bases unmatched to any gene: 15. Germline V gene data show CDR1 as DFQATT and CDR2 as SNEGSKA (reference sequence). CDR3 coding DNA: TGCAGTGCTAGCGAAAATAGCGGGGTTTTGAATCCCTACGAGCAGTACTTC. Protein product: CSASENSGVLNPYEQYF.